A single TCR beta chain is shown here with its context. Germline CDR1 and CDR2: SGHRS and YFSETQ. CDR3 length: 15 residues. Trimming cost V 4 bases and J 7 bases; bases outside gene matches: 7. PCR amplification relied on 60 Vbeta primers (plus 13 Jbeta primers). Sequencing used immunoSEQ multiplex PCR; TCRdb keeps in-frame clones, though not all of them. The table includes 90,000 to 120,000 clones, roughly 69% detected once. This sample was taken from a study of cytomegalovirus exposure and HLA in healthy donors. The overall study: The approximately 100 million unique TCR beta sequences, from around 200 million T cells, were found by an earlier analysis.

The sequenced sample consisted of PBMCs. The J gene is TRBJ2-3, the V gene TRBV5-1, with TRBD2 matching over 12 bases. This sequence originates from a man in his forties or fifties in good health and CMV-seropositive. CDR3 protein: CASSPPTSGGYTQYF. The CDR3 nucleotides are TGCGCCAGCAGCCCGCCGACTAGCGGGGGTTATACGCAGTATTTT. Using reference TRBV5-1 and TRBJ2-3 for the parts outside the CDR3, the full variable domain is KAGVTQTPRYLIKTRGQQVTLSCSPISGHRSVSWYQQTPGQGLQFLFEYFSETQRNKGNFPGRFSGRQFSNSRSEMNVSTLELGDSALYLCASSPPTSGGYTQYFGPGTRLTVL.